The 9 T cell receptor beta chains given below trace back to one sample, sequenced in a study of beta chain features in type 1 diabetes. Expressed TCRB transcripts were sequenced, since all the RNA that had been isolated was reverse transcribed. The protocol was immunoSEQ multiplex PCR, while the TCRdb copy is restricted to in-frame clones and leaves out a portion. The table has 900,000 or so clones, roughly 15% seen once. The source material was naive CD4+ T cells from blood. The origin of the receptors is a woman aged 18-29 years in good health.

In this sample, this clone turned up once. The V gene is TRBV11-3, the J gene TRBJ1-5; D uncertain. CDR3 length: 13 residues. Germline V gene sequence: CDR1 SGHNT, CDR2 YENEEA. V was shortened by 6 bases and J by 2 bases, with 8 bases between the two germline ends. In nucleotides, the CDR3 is TGTGCCAGCAGGTACAGATGCAATCAGCCCCAGCATTTT. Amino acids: CASRYRCNQPQHF.

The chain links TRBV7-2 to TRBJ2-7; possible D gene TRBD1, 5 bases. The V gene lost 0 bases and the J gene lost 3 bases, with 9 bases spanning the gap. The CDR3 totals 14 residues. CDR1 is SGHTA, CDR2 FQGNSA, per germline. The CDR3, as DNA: TGTGCCAGCAGCTTAGCGCAGGGAAACTACGAGCAGTACTTC. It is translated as CASSLAQGNYEQYF.

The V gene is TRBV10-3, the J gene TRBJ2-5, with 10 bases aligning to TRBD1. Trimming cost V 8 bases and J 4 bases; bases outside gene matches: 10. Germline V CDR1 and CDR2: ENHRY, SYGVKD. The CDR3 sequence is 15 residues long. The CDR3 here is CAISVGDRGGETQYF. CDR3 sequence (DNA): TGTGCCATCTCGGTGGGGGACAGGGGAGGAGAGACCCAGTACTTC.

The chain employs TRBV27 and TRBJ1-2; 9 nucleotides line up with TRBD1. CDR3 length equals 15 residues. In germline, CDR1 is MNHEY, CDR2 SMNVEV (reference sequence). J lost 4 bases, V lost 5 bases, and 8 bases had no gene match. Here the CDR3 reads CASSVTGGAGYGYTF. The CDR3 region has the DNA TGTGCCAGCAGTGTTACAGGGGGCGCTGGCTATGGCTACACCTTC.

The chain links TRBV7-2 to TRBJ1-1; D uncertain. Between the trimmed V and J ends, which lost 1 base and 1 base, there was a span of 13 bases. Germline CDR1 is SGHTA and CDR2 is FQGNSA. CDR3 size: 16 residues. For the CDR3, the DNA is TGTGCCAGCAGCTTAGATCTCAGGAAGAGGAACACTGAAGCTTTCTTT. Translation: CASSLDLRKRNTEAFF.

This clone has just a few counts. The CDR3 is CASSLPSNYGYTF. As DNA, the CDR3 is TGCGCCAGCAGCTTGCCCAGCAACTATGGCTACACCTTC. V gene TRBV5-1 combines with J gene TRBJ1-2; D remains unclear. Germline CDR1 and CDR2: SGHRS and YFSETQ. Between the trimmed V and J ends, which lost 1 base and 2 bases, there was a span of 6 bases. The CDR3 extends over 13 amino acids. Full variable domain (rest looked up from reference TRBV5-1 and TRBJ1-2): KAGVTQTPRYLIKTRGQQVTLSCSPISGHRSVSWYQQTPGQGLQFLFEYFSETQRNKGNFPGRFSGRQFSNSRSEMNVSTLELGDSALYLCASSLPSNYGYTFGSGTRLTVV.

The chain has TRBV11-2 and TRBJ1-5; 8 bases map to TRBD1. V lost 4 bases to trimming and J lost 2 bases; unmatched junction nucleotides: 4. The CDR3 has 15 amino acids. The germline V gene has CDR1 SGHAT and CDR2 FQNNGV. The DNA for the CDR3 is TGTGCCAGCAGCTCACAGGGGGGAGGCAATCAGCCCCAGCATTTT. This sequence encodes CASSSQGGGNQPQHF.

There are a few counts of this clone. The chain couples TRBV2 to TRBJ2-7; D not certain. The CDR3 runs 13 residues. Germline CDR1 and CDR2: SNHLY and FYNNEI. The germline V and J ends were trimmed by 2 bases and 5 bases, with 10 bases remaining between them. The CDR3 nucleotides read TGTGCCAGCAGTGAATCTTCGGTGAACGAGCAGTACTTC. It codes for CASSESSVNEQYF. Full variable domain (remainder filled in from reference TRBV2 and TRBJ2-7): EPEVTQTPSHQVTQMGQEVILRCVPISNHLYFYWYRQILGQKVEFLVSFYNNEISEKSEIFDDQFSVERPDGSNFTLKIRSTKLEDSAMYFCASSESSVNEQYFGPGTRLTVT.

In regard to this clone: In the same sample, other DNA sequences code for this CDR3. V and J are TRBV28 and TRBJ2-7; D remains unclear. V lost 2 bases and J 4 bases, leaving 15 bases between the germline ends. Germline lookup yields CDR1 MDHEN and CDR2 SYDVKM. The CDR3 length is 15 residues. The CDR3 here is CASSLGLLSPYEQYF. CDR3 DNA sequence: TGTGCCAGCAGTTTAGGCCTTTTGAGTCCGTACGAGCAGTACTTC.